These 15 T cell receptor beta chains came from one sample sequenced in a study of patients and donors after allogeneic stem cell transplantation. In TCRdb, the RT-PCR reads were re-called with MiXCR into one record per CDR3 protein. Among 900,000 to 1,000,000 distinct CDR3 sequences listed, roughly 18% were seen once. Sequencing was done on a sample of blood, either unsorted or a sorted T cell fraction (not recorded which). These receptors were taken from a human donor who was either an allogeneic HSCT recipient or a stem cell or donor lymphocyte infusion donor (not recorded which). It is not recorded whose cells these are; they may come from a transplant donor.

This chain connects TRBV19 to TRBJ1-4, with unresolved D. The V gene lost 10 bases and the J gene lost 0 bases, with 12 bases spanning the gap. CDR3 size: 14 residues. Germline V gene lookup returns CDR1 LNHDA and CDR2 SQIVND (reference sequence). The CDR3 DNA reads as TGTGCCACCTCCGGACCTGCAACTAATGAAAAACTGTTTTTT. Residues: CATSGPATNEKLFF. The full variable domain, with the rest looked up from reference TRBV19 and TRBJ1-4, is DGGITQSPKYLFRKEGQNVTLSCEQNLNHDAMYWYRQDPGQGLRLIYYSQIVNDFQKGDIAEGYSVSREKKESFPLTVTSAQKNPTAFYLCATSGPATNEKLFFGSGTQLSVL.

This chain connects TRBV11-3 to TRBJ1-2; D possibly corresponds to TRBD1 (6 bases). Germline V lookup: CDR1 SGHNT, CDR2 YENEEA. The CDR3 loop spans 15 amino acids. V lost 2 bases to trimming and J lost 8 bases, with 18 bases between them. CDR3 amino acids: CASSLSVTQGGGYTF. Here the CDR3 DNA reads TGTGCCAGCAGCTTATCGGTGACACAGGGTGGAGGCTACACCTTC.

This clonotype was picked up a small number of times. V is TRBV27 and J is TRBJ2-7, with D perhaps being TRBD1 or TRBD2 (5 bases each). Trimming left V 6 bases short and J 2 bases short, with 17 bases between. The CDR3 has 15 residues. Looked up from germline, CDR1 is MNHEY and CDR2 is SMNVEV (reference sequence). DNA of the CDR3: TGTGCCAGCAGCGCCCTCGGGACGCCAGCCTACGAGCAGTACTTC. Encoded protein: CASSALGTPAYEQYF.

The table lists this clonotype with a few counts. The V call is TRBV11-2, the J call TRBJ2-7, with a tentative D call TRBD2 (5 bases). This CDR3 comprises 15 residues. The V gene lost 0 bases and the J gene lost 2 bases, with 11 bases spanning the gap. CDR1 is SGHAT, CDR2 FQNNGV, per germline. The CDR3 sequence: CASSLEWGATYEQYF. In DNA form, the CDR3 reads TGTGCCAGCAGCTTAGAATGGGGAGCAACCTACGAGCAGTACTTC.

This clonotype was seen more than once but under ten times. Written as DNA, the CDR3 is TGTGCCAGCAGCTCCGCGGGTTCGGCAGATACGCAGTATTTT. Translated, it gives CASSSAGSADTQYF. V is TRBV7-3 and J is TRBJ2-3; the D gene is possibly TRBD2 (5 bases). V shed 4 bases and J shed 4 bases, with 12 bases lying between them. The germline CDR1 and CDR2 sequences are SGHTA and FQGTGA. The CDR3 covers 14 residues.

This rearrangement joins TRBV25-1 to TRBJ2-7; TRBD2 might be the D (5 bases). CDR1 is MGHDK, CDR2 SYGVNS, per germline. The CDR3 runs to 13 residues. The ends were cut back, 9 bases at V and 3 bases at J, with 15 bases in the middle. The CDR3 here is CASTSRGGYEQYF. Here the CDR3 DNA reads TGTGCCAGTACCTCCCGAGGAGGCTACGAGCAGTACTTC.

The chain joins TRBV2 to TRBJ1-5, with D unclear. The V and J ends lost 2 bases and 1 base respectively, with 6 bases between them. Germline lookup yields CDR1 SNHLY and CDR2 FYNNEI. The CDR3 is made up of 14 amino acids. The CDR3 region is CASSESRSNQPQHF. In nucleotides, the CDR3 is TGTGCCAGCAGTGAATCGAGGAGCAATCAGCCCCAGCATTTT.

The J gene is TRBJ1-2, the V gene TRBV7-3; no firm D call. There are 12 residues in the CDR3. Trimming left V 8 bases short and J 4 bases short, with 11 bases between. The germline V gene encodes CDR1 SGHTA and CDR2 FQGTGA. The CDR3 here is CASGQSLYGYTF. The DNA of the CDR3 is TGTGCCAGCGGGCAGAGCCTCTATGGCTACACCTTC.

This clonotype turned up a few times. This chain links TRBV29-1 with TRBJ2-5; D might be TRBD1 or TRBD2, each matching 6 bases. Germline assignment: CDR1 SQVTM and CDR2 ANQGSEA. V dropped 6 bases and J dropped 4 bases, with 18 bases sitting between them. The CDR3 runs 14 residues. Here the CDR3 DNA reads TGCAGCGTGGGGGGCGGCAGGACCTCAGAGACCCAGTACTTC. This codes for CSVGGGRTSETQYF.

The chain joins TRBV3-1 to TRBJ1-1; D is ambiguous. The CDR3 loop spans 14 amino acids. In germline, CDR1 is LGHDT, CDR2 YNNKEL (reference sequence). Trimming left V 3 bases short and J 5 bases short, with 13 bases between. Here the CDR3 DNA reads TGTGCCAGCAGCCAGCTACGGGCGGTTACTGAAGCTTTCTTT. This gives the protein CASSQLRAVTEAFF. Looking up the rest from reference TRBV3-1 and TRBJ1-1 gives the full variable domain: DTAVSQTPKYLVTQMGNDKSIKCEQNLGHDTMYWYKQDSKKFLKIMFSYNNKELIINETVPNRFSPKSPDKAHLNLHINSLELGDSAVYFCASSQLRAVTEAFFGQGTRLTVV.

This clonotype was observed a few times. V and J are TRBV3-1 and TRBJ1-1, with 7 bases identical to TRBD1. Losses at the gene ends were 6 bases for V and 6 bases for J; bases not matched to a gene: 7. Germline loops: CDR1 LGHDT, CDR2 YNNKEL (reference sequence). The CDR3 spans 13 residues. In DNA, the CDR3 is TGTGCCAGCAGGCTGGGACAGAGGGCTGAAGCTTTCTTT. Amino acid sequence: CASRLGQRAEAFF.

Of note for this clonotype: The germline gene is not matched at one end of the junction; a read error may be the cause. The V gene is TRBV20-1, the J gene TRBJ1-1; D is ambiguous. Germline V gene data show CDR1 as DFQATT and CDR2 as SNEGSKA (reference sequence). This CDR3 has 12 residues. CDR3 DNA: TGCAGTGCTAACTTTTACAACACCGAAGCTTTCTTT. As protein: CSANFYNTEAFF.

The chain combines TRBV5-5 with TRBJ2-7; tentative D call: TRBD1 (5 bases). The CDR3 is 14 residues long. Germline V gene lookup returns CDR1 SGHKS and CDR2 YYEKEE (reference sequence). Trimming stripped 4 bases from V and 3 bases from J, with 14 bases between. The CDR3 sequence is CASSMGLDSYEQYF. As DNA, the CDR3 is TGTGCCAGCAGCATGGGCCTAGACAGCTACGAGCAGTACTTC.

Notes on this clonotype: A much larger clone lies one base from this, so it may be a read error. As DNA, the CDR3 is TGCAGTGCCAGTTACAGGGACGTGGGGAAAACTGAAGCTTTCTTT. Encoded protein: CSASYRDVGKTEAFF. This chain connects TRBV20-1 to TRBJ1-1; maybe TRBD1 (6 bases). The CDR3 sequence is 15 residues long. Deletions cut 6 bases from V and 5 bases from J, with 22 bases between. In germline, CDR1 is DFQATT, CDR2 SNEGSKA (reference sequence).

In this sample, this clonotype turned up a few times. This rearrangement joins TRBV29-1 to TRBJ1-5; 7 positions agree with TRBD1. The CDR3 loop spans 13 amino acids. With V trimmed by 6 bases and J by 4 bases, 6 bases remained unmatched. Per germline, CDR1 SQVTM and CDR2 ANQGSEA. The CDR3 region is CSVADRVNQPQHF. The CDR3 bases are TGCAGCGTCGCCGACAGGGTGAATCAGCCCCAGCATTTT.